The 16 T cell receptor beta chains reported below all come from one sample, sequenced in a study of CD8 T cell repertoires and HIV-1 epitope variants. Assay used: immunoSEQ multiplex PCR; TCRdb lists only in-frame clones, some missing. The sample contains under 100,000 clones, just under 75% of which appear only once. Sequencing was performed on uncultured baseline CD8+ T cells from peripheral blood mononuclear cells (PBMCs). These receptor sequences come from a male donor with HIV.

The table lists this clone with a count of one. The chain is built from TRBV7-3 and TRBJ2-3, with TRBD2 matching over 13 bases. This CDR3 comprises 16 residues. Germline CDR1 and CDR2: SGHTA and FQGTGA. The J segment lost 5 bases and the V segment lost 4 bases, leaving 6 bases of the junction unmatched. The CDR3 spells CASSSTSGGAGDTQYF. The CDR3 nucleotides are TGTGCCAGCAGCTCCACTAGCGGGGGGGCCGGAGATACGCAGTATTTT.

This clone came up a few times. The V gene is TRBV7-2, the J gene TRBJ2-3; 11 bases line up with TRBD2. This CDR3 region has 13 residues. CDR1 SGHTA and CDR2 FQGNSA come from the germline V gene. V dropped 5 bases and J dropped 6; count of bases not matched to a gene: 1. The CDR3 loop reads CASSPSGGDTQYF. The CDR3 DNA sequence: TGTGCCAGCAGCCCTAGCGGGGGGGATACGCAGTATTTT.

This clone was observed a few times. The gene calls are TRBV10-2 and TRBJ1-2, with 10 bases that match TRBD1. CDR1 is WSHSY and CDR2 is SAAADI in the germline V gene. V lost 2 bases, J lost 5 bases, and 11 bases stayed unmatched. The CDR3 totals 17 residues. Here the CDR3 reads CASSERQGAGNRYGYTF. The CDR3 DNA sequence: TGCGCCAGCAGTGAGCGACAGGGGGCGGGTAATAGGTATGGCTACACCTTC.

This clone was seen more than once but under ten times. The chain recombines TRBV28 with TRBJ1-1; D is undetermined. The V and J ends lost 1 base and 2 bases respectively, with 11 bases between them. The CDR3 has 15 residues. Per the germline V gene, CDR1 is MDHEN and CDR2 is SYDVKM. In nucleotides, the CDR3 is TGTGCCAGCAGTTTATTGTCAGGAACTAACACTGAAGCTTTCTTT. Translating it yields CASSLLSGTNTEAFF.

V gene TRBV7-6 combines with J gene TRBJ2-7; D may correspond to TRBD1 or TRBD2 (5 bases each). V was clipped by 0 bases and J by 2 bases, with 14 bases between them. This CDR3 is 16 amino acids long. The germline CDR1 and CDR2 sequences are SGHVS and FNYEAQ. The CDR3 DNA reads TGTGCCAGCAGCTTAGCAATCTCGGGGCCCGCCTACGAGCAGTACTTC. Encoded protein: CASSLAISGPAYEQYF.

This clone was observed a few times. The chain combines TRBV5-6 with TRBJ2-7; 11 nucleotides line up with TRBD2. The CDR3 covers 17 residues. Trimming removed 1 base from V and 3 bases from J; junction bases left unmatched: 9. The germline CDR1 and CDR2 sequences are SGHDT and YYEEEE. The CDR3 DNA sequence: TGTGCCAGCAGCTTGCCTAGCGGGGGGTCCGTATTCTACGAGCAGTACTTC. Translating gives CASSLPSGGSVFYEQYF.

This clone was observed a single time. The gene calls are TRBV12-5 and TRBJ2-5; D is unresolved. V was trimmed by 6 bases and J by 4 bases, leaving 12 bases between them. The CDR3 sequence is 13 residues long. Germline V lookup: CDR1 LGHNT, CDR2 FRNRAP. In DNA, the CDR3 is TGTGCTAGTGGCACATCTGGGGTAGAGACCCAGTACTTC. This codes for CASGTSGVETQYF.

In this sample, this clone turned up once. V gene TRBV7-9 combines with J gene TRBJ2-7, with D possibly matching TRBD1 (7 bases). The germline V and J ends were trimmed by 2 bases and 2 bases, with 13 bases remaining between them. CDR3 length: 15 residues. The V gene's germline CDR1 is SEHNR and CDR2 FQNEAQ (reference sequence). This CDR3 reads CASSLRQGGTYEQYF. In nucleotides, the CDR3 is TGTGCCAGCAGCTTAAGGCAGGGGGGCACCTACGAGCAGTACTTC. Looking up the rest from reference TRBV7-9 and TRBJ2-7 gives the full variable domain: DTGVSQNPRHKITKRGQNVTFRCDPISEHNRLYWYRQTLGQGPEFLTYFQNEAQLEKSRLLSDRFSAERPKGSFSTLEIQRTEQGDSAMYLCASSLRQGGTYEQYFGPGTRLTVT.

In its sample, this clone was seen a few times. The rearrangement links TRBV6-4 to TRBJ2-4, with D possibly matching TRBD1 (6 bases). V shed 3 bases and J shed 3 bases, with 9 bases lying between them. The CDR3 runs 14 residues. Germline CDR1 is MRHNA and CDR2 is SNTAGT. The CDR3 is CASSEQGDKNIQYF. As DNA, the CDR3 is TGTGCCAGCAGTGAACAGGGAGACAAAAACATTCAGTACTTC.

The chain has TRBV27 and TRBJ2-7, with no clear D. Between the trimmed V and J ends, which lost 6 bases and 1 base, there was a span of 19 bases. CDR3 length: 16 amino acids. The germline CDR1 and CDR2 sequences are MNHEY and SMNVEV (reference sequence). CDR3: CASSPGRFADSYEQYF. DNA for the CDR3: TGTGCCAGCAGCCCGGGCCGGTTTGCGGATTCCTACGAGCAGTACTTC.

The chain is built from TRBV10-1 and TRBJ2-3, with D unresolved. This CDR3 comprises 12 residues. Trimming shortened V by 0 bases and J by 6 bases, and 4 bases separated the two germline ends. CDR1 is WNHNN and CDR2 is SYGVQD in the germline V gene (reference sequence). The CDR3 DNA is TGCGCCAGCAGTGAGTCGCCCGATACGCAGTATTTT. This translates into CASSESPDTQYF.

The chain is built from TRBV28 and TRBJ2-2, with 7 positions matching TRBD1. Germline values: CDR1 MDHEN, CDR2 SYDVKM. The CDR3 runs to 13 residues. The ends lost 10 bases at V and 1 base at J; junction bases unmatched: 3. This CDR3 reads CAIRTGNTGELFF. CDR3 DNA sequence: TGTGCCATAAGGACAGGGAACACCGGGGAGCTGTTTTTT.

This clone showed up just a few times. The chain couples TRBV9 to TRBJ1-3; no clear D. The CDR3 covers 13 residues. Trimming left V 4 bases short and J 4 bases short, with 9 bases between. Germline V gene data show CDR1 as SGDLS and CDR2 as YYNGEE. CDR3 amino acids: CASSSGRGNTIYF. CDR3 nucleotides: TGTGCCAGCAGCTCTGGGCGAGGAAACACCATATATTTT.

CDR3 region: CASSAYSSYEQYF. CDR3 nucleotide sequence: TGTGCCAGCAGTGCATACAGCTCCTACGAGCAGTACTTC. The chain combines TRBV27 with TRBJ2-7; D is ambiguous. The germline V gene has CDR1 MNHEY and CDR2 SMNVEV (reference sequence). CDR3 size: 13 residues. V dropped 5 bases and J dropped 0 bases, with 8 bases sitting between them.

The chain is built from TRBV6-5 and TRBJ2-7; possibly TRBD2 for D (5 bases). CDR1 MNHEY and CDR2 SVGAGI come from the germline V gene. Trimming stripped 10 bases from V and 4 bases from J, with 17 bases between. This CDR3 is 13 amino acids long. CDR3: CATSVGVGYEQYF. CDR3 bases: TGTGCCACCTCGGTCGGGGTTGGGTACGAGCAGTACTTC.

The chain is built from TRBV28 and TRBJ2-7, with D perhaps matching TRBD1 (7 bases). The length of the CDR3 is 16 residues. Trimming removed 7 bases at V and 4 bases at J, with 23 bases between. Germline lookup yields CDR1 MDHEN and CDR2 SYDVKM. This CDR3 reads CASISSGGDRKYEQYF. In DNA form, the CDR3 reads TGTGCCAGCATCTCATCAGGAGGGGACAGAAAGTACGAGCAGTACTTC.